Listed below are T cell receptor beta chains from one sample, sequenced in a study of shared clonotypes between healthy human individuals. Clones were sequenced by immunoSEQ multiplex PCR, and TCRdb holds only the in-frame ones, with some missing. The data show about 2.4 million clones, around nine tenths seen once. The sample was naive CD4+ T cells sorted from blood. The receptors were sampled from a man younger than 30 in good health. Each CDR3 is given with its conserved first and last residue. A D gene is named only where the DNA matches it firmly. Some rows mark clone size as missing; the rest say once, few, many or name a class of expanded clone.

TRBV6-1,TRBJ1-5,TRBD1,.,CASSEQGAAGNQPQHF,TGTGCCAGCAGTGAACAGGGGGCGGCGGGCAATCAGCCCCAGCATTTT
TRBV18,TRBJ1-1,TRBD1,few,CASSPEGGRTEAFF,TGTGCCAGCTCACCAGAAGGGGGCCGGACTGAAGCTTTCTTT
TRBV11-2,TRBJ1-4,.,few,CASSLFTVRGEKLFF,TGTGCCAGCAGCTTATTCACTGTGCGCGGTGAAAAACTGTTTTTT
TRBV19,TRBJ1-3,TRBD1,few,CASSVDRGGSGNTIYF,TGTGCCAGTAGTGTGGACAGGGGAGGCTCTGGAAACACCATATATTTT
TRBV18,TRBJ2-7,.,.,CASSFGHPSYEQYF,TGTGCCAGCTCCTTTGGACATCCCTCCTACGAGCAGTACTTC
TRBV11-2,TRBJ1-4,.,once,CASSLRGASNEKLFF,TGTGCCAGCAGCTTGCGAGGGGCTTCGAATGAAAAACTGTTTTTT
TRBV4-3,TRBJ2-7,TRBD1,few,CASSQTFGTVYSEQYF,TGCGCCAGCAGCCAGACCTTCGGGACAGTGTATAGCGAGCAGTACTTC
TRBV19,TRBJ1-2,.,.,CASTWQGLNYGYTF,TGTGCCAGTACGTGGCAGGGACTTAACTATGGCTACACCTTC
TRBV7-3,TRBJ2-2,.,.,CASSSNSNTGELFF,TGTGCCAGCAGCTCCAACAGTAACACCGGGGAGCTGTTTTTT
TRBV5-6,TRBJ1-5,TRBD1,once,CASSQGQYSNQPQHF,TGTGCCAGCAGCCAGGGACAGTATAGCAATCAGCCCCAGCATTTT
TRBV28,TRBJ2-3,TRBD2,.,CASRLSLAGDTDTQYF,TGTGCCAGCAGACTTTCGCTAGCGGGGGACACAGATACGCAGTATTTT